This is a list of T cell receptor beta chains from one sample in a study of shared clonotypes between healthy human individuals. Data came from immunoSEQ multiplex PCR; TCRdb stores just in-frame clones and leaves some out. The table includes approximately 740,000 clones, about 74% detected once. Sequencing input: memory CD4+ T cells sorted from blood. Every receptor here comes from a woman under 40 in good health. The CDR3 runs from the conserved cysteine through the conserved F or W. The D gene is left open where the match is weak. Clone size is given for some rows only: seen once, a few or many times, or a class if the clone is expanded.

d_gene,abundance,v_gene,j_gene,CDR3nt,CDR3aa
TRBD1,-,TRBV5-4,TRBJ1-4,TGTGCCAGCAGCTTGGCCCCCCCGGACAGGGCTGAAAAACTGTTTTTT,CASSLAPPDRAEKLFF
TRBD2,-,TRBV30,TRBJ2-7,TGTGCCTGGAGCCACCCGGGACTAGCGGGAGGATCCTACGAGCAGTACTTC,CAWSHPGLAGGSYEQYF
-,-,TRBV28,TRBJ1-5,TGTGCCAGCAGTTCTCTCCAGGCCCGATCGGATCAGCCCCAGCATTTT,CASSSLQARSDQPQHF
-,-,TRBV6-5,TRBJ1-6,TGTGCCAGCAGTTTACAGGGATACAATTCACCCCTCCACTTT,CASSLQGYNSPLHF
TRBD2,-,TRBV6-5,TRBJ2-3,TGTGCCAGCAGACCTAGCGGGAGAGCAGATACGCAGTATTTT,CASRPSGRADTQYF
TRBD2,-,TRBV5-1,TRBJ2-2,TGCGCCAGCAGCCGCAGCGGGACTAGTGACACCGGGGAGCTGTTTTTT,CASSRSGTSDTGELFF
-,-,TRBV28,TRBJ1-2,TGTGCCAGCAGTCCAATAACCTCTGGCTACACCTTC,CASSPITSGYTF
TRBD2,-,TRBV5-5,TRBJ2-3,TGTGCCAGCAGCAGAGAGACCGGGACTAGCGGGAGTCGACTCACAGATACGCAGTATTTT,CASSRETGTSGSRLTDTQYF
TRBD1,-,TRBV5-1,TRBJ1-5,TGCGCCAGCAGCTTGGGAGGGACAGATAGCAATCAGCCCCAGCATTTT,CASSLGGTDSNQPQHF
-,-,TRBV7-3,TRBJ2-5,TGTGCCAGCAGCCCACAGGGTCGGGACGAGACCCAGTACTTC,CASSPQGRDETQYF
TRBD1,-,TRBV7-9,TRBJ2-1,TGTGCCAGCAGCTTAGTACAGGGGTTTGAGCAGTTCTTC,CASSLVQGFEQFF
-,few,TRBV29-1,TRBJ2-1,TGCAGCGTTGGAGACAATGAGCAGTTCTTC,CSVGDNEQFF
TRBD1,-,TRBV11-2,TRBJ2-3,TGTGCCAGCAGCCCGGGACAGAGCACAGATACGCAGTATTTT,CASSPGQSTDTQYF
-,-,TRBV2,TRBJ2-7,TGTGCCAGCGCGCCAGGGGGAGGGCCGTTCGACGAGCAGTACTTC,CASAPGGGPFDEQYF
-,few,TRBV4-1,TRBJ1-3,TGCGCCAGCAGCCCCAGACCGATCTCTGGAAACACCATATATTTT,CASSPRPISGNTIYF
-,-,TRBV28,TRBJ2-1,TGTGCCAGCAGTTTTCAGGGCAATGAGCAGTTCTTC,CASSFQGNEQFF
TRBD2,-,TRBV7-9,TRBJ2-3,TGTGCCAGCAGCTTAACTAGCGGGGGAAATACGCAGTATTTT,CASSLTSGGNTQYF
-,-,TRBV29-1,TRBJ2-1,TGCAGCGTTGGGTCGTATGAGCAGTTCTTC,CSVGSYEQFF
-,-,TRBV7-6,TRBJ1-4,TGTGCCAGCAGCCCCCGGGACGGATTTAATGAAAAACTGTTTTTT,CASSPRDGFNEKLFF
-,-,TRBV7-9,TRBJ1-1,TGTGCCAGCAGCCTTGCCGGGGTGAACACTGAAGCTTTCTTT,CASSLAGVNTEAFF
TRBD1,once,TRBV28,TRBJ2-1,TGTGCCAGCAACAGACAGGGGGCGGGCAATGAGCAGTTCTTC,CASNRQGAGNEQFF
-,few,TRBV29-1,TRBJ2-1,TGCAGCGTTGGGAGTGGGGAGGACAATGAGCAGTTCTTC,CSVGSGEDNEQFF
-,-,TRBV5-1,TRBJ2-1,TGCGCCAGCAGCTTTGACGGGAGTCGTGGCTACAATGAGCAGTTCTTC,CASSFDGSRGYNEQFF
-,-,TRBV2,TRBJ2-5,TGTGCCAGCAGTCAGACAGGCATGGGAGAGACCCAGTACTTC,CASSQTGMGETQYF
-,-,TRBV28,TRBJ2-7,TGTGCCAGCAGAATTGGGGGTAGGAGCTACGAGCAGTACTTC,CASRIGGRSYEQYF
TRBD1,-,TRBV28,TRBJ2-2,TGTGCCAGCAGTTTAGGGACAGGGCCCACCGGGGAGCTGTTTTTT,CASSLGTGPTGELFF
-,once,TRBV6-5,TRBJ2-1,TGTGCCAGCGGGACCAGCTACAATGAGCAGTTCTTC,CASGTSYNEQFF
-,-,TRBV25-1,TRBJ2-5,TGTGCCAGCAGTGAATTCCCCGGACAGACCGGGGAGACCCAGTACTTC,CASSEFPGQTGETQYF
-,-,TRBV28,TRBJ1-5,TGTGCCAGCAGGTTTGGGGGGGGCCGTCAGCCCCAGCATTTT,CASRFGGGRQPQHF
-,few,TRBV13,TRBJ2-3,TGTGCCAGCAGCTTGTCCGGAGTTGGTACGCAGTATTTT,CASSLSGVGTQYF
-,-,TRBV7-8,TRBJ1-1,TGTGCCAGCAGCTTTTCAGGAATGAACACTGAAGCTTTCTTT,CASSFSGMNTEAFF
-,-,TRBV30,TRBJ1-5,TGTGCCTGGAGTGGCGGCTCAAGCAATCAGCCCCAGCATTTT,CAWSGGSSNQPQHF
-,once,TRBV5-8,TRBJ1-2,TGTGCCAGCAGGTCATGGCAGGACAGATCCTATGGCTACACCTTC,CASRSWQDRSYGYTF
-,-,TRBV14,TRBJ2-2,TGTGCCAGCAGCAGAGCCACTCACACCGGGGAGCTGTTTTTT,CASSRATHTGELFF
TRBD2,few,TRBV9,TRBJ2-2,TGTGCCAGCAGCGTAGCTAGCGGCAACACCGGGGAGCTGTTTTTT,CASSVASGNTGELFF
TRBD2,few,TRBV2,TRBJ2-7,TGTGCCAGCAGACTACTAGCGGGAGGGCCCGAGCAGTACTTC,CASRLLAGGPEQYF
TRBD2,-,TRBV7-2,TRBJ2-7,TGTGCCAGCAGCTCGGGTCTAGCGGGAGCGCTGGGCGAGCAGTACTTC,CASSSGLAGALGEQYF
-,once,TRBV4-1,TRBJ1-5,TGCGCCAGCAGCCTCGGCGGGGCTGGCAATCAGCCCCAGCATTTT,CASSLGGAGNQPQHF
-,-,TRBV4-2,TRBJ2-3,TGTGCCAGCAGCCAAGAAGCATCAGCGTTGACGCAGTATTTT,CASSQEASALTQYF
TRBD2,-,TRBV19,TRBJ2-2,TGTGCCAGTAGTATAGGGTGGTCTAGCGGAAACACCGGGGAGCTGTTTTTT,CASSIGWSSGNTGELFF
TRBD2,-,TRBV10-1,TRBJ2-3,TGCGCCAGCAGTGAGCAACTAGCGGCCACAGATACGCAGTATTTT,CASSEQLAATDTQYF
-,-,TRBV29-1,TRBJ2-5,TGCAGCGTTGATCGGGGGCGGGAGACCCAGTACTTC,CSVDRGRETQYF
-,-,TRBV7-3,TRBJ2-2,TGTGCCAGCAGCGCATATCTCACCGGGGAGCTGTTTTTT,CASSAYLTGELFF
-,-,TRBV28,TRBJ2-7,TGTGCCAGCAGTCCCGGACGGGCTCCCTACGAGCAGTACTTC,CASSPGRAPYEQYF
-,once,TRBV6-6,TRBJ1-1,TGTGCCAGCAGTTACTCTTCGGTGAACACTGAAGCTTTCTTT,CASSYSSVNTEAFF
-,once,TRBV28,TRBJ2-7,TGTGCCAGCCGATCTAGCGACACCTACGAGCAGTACTTC,CASRSSDTYEQYF